This entry concerns a single TCR beta chain. Construction of TCR beta libraries relied on iRepertoire HTBI primers and on Arm-PCR targeting CDR3 regions. TCRdb called the multiplex PCR reads again in MiXCR, with one record for every CDR3 protein. The top ten clones hold under 20% of a sample with under 800,000 distinct CDR3 sequences, 16% of them seen once. These data come from a study of regulatory T cells in long-lasting Graves disease. The sample's time point: newly diagnosed GD, antithyroid drugs for less than 3 months. Preparation of the TCR library used RNA extracted from PBMCs. These data were also filed under a second study, of T cells in Graves' hyperthyroidism and ophthalmopathy. That source reports: Stability of Graves' hyperthyroidism was defined as absent ophthalmopathy progression within 18 months.

This TCR derives from a woman under 40 with Graves disease. Material: peripheral blood mononuclear cells (PBMCs), obtained at new diagnosis, from a patient treated with antithyroid drugs.

CDR3 in amino acids: CAWSATTGSPNSGANVLTF. The CDR3 bases are TGTGCCTGGAGTGCTACTACAGGGTCCCCTAACTCTGGGGCCAACGTCCTGACTTTC. This chain connects TRBV30 to TRBJ2-6, with D possibly TRBD1 on 6 matching bases. The germline V gene encodes CDR1 GTSNPN and CDR2 SVGIG (reference sequence). CDR3 length: 19 amino acids. Trimming took off 1 base at V and 0 bases at J, with 19 bases between the two ends.